This T cell receptor (beta chain) was captured by sequencing in a study of blood T cell repertoires in COVID-19. Background on the study: The samples span acute and convalescent COVID-19 from the United States, Italy and Spain.

Sequenced by immunoSEQ multiplex PCR; TCRdb stores in-frame clones only, minus some. Of about 430,000 clones detected, around nine tenths appear once; the ten largest clones hold around 1.5%. The CDR3 is 13 residues long. The V gene's germline CDR1 is SGDLS and CDR2 YYNGEE. Trimming removed 2 bases at V and 6 bases at J, with 10 bases between. Exposed enrollees encountered a COVID-19 case at some point within 2 weeks before study entry. The sample consisted of PBMCs or T cells enriched from blood (not recorded which). The chain couples TRBV9 to TRBJ2-3; the D gene is possibly TRBD1 (5 bases). This receptor was taken from a woman aged 18-29 years who had been exposed to COVID-19. CDR3 residues: CASSVLGLDTQYF. In nucleotides, the CDR3 is TGTGCCAGCAGCGTTTTGGGGCTGGATACGCAGTATTTT.